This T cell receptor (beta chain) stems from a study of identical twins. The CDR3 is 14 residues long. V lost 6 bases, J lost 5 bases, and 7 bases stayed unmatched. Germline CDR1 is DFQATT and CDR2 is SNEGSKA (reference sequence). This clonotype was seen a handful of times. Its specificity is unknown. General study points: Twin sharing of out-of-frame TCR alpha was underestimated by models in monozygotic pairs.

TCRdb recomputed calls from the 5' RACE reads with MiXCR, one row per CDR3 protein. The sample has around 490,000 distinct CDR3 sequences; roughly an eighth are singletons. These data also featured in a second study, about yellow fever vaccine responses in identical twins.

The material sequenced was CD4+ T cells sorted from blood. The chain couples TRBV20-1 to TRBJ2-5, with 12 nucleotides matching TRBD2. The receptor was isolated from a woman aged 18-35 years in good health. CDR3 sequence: CSAATSGSWETQYF. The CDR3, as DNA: TGCAGTGCGGCGACTAGCGGGAGTTGGGAGACCCAGTACTTC.